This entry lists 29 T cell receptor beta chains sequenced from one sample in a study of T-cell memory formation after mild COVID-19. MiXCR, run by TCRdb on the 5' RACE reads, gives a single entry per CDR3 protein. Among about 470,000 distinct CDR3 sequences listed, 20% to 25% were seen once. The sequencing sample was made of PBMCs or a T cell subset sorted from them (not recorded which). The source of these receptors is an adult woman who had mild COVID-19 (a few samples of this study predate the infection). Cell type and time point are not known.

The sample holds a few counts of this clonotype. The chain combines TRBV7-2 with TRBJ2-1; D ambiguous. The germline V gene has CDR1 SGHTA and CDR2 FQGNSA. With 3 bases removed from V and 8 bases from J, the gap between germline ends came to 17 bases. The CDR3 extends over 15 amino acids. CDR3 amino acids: CASSFRGRPPDEQFF. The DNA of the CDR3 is TGTGCCAGCAGCTTTCGCGGACGGCCTCCGGATGAGCAGTTCTTC.

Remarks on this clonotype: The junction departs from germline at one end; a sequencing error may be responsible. The chain's CDR3 is CASSLGDIASYEQYF. The CDR3 nucleotides are TGTGCTAGCAGCTTAGGGGACATCGCCTCCTACGAGCAGTACTTC. The V call is TRBV7-7, the J call TRBJ2-7, with D perhaps TRBD1 (6 bases). This CDR3 has 15 residues. Germline-derived CDR1 and CDR2 are SSHAT and FNYEAQ (reference sequence).

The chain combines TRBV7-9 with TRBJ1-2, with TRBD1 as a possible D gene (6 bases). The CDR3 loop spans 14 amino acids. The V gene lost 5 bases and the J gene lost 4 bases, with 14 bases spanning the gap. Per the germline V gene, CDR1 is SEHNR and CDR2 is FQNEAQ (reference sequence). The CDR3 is CASSPPGHFYGYTF. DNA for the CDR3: TGTGCCAGCAGCCCCCCGGGACACTTCTATGGCTACACCTTC.

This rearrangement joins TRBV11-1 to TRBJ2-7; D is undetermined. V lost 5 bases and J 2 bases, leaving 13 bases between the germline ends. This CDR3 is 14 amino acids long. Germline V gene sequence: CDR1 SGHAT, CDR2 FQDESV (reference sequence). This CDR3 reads CASSIRAAPYEQYF. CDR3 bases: TGTGCCAGCAGCATACGAGCAGCCCCCTACGAGCAGTACTTC.

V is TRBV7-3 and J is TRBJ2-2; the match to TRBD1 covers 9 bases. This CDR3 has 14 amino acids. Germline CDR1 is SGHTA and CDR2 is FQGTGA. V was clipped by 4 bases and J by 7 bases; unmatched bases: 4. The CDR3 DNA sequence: TGTGCCAGCAGCTCAACAGGGGGCCACGGGGAGCTGTTTTTT. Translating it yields CASSSTGGHGELFF.

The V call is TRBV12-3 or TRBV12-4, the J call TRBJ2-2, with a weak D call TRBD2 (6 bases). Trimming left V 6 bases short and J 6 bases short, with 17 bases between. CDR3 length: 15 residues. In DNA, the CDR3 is TGTGCCAGCAGCCCGATGGGGAGCGGGTCCGGGGAGCTGTTTTTT. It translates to CASSPMGSGSGELFF.

The CDR3 bases are TGTGCCAGCAGCCAAGATAAGCGGACCCAGTACTTC. Translation: CASSQDKRTQYF. This chain uses TRBV3-1 with TRBJ2-5; D remains unclear. Germline V lookup: CDR1 LGHDT, CDR2 YNNKEL (reference sequence). V lost 0 bases, J lost 7 bases, and 6 bases lay in between. The CDR3 has 12 amino acids.

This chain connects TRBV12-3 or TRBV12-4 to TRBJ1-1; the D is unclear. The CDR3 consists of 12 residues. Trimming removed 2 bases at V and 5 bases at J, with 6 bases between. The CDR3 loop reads CASSLWVTEAFF. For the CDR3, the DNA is TGTGCCAGCAGTTTATGGGTTACTGAAGCTTTCTTT.

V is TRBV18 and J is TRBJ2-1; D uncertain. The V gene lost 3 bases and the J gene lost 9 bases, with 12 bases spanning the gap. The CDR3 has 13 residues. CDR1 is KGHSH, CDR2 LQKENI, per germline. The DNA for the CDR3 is TGTGCCAGCTCACCGATATTGGATGGTGAGCAGTTCTTC. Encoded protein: CASSPILDGEQFF.

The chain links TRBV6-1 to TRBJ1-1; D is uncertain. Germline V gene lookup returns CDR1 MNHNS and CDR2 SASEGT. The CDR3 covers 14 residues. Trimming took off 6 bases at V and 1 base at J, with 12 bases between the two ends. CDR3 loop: CASRERAENTEAFF. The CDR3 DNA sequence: TGTGCCAGCAGAGAAAGGGCCGAGAACACTGAAGCTTTCTTT.

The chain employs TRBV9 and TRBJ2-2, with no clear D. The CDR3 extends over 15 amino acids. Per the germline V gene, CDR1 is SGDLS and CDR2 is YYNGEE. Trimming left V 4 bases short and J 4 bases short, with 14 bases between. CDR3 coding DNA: TGTGCCAGCAGCCCTCAAGTGGCAAGCACCGGGGAGCTGTTTTTT. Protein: CASSPQVASTGELFF.

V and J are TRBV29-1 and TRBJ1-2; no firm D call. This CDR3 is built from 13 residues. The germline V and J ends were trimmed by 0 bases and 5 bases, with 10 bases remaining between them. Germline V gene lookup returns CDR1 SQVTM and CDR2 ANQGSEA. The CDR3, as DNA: TGCAGCGTTGAAGAGTTCGGCAGGTATGGCTACACCTTC. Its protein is CSVEEFGRYGYTF.

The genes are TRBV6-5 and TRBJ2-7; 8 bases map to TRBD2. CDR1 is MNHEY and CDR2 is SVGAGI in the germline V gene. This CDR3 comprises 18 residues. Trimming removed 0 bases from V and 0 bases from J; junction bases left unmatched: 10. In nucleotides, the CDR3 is TGTGCCAGCAGTTACTCGATGGGTTCCAGCGGGGGCTCCTACGAGCAGTACTTC. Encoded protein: CASSYSMGSSGGSYEQYF.

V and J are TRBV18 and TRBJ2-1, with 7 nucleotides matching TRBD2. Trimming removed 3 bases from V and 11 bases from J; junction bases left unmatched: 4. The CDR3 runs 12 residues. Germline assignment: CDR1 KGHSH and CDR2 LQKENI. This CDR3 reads CASSPQGGQQFF. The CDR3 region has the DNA TGTGCCAGCTCACCGCAGGGAGGGCAGCAGTTCTTC.

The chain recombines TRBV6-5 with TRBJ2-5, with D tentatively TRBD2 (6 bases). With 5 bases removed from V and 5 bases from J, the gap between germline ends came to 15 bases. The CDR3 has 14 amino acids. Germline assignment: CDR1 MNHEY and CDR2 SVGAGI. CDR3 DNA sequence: TGTGCCAGCAGTCCCGGACTACCCGGGGAGACCCAGTACTTC. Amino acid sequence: CASSPGLPGETQYF.

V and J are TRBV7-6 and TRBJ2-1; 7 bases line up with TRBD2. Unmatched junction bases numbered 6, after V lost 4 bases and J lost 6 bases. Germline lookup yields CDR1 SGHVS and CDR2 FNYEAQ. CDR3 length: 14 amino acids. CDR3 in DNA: TGTGCCAGCAGCTGGACTAGATCGGGCAATGAGCAGTTCTTC. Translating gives CASSWTRSGNEQFF.

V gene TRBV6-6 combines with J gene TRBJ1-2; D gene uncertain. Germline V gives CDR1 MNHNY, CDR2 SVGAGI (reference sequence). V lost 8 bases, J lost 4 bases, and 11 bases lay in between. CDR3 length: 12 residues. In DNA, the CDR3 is TGTGCCAGCGGGCCGGGGATCTATGGCTACACCTTC. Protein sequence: CASGPGIYGYTF.

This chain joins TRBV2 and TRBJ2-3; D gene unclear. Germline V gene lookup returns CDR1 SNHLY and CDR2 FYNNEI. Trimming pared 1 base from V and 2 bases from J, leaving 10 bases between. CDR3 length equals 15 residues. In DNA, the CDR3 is TGTGCCAGCAGTGAAGAAGGAATCAACACAGATACGCAGTATTTT. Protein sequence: CASSEEGINTDTQYF. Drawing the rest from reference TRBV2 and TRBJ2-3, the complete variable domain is EPEVTQTPSHQVTQMGQEVILRCVPISNHLYFYWYRQILGQKVEFLVSFYNNEISEKSEIFDDQFSVERPDGSNFTLKIRSTKLEDSAMYFCASSEEGINTDTQYFGPGTRLTVL.

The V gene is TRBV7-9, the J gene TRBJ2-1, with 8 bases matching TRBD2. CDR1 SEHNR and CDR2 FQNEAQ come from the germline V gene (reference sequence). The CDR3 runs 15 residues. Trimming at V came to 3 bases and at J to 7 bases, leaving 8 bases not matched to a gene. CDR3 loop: CASSFSRLASNEQFF. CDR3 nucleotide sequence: TGTGCCAGCAGCTTCTCCCGACTAGCGAGTAATGAGCAGTTCTTC. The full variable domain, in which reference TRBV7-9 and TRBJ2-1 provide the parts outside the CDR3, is DTGVSQNPRHKITKRGQNVTFRCDPISEHNRLYWYRQTLGQGPEFLTYFQNEAQLEKSRLLSDRFSAERPKGSFSTLEIQRTEQGDSAMYLCASSFSRLASNEQFFGPGTRLTVL.

The CDR3 bases are TGTGCCAGCAGCTCGTTGACTAGCCCGTTTGAGCAGTTCTTC. It yields the protein CASSSLTSPFEQFF. The chain uses TRBV11-2 and TRBJ2-1; 7 nucleotides align to TRBD2. The CDR3 has 14 amino acids. Unmatched junction bases numbered 9, after V lost 4 bases and J lost 9 bases. Per the germline V gene, CDR1 is SGHAT and CDR2 is FQNNGV.

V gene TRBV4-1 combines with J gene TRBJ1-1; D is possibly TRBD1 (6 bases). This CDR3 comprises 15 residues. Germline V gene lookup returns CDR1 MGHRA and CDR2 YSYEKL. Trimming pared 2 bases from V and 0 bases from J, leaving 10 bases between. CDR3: CASSQSRQVNTEAFF. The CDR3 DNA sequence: TGCGCCAGCAGCCAATCGAGACAGGTGAACACTGAAGCTTTCTTT.

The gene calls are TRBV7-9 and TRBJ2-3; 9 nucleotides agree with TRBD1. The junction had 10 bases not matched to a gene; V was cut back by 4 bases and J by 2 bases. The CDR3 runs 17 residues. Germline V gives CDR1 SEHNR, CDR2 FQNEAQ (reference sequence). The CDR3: CASSSTRTGADTDTQYF. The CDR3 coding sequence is TGTGCCAGCAGCTCCACGAGGACAGGGGCAGACACAGATACGCAGTATTTT.

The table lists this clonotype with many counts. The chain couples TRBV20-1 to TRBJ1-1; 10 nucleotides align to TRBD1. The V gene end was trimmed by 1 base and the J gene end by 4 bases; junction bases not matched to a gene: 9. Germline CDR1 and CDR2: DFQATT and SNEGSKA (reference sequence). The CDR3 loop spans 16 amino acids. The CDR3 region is CSARARDRGWSTEAFF. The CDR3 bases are TGCAGTGCTAGAGCCCGGGACAGGGGATGGAGCACTGAAGCTTTCTTT.

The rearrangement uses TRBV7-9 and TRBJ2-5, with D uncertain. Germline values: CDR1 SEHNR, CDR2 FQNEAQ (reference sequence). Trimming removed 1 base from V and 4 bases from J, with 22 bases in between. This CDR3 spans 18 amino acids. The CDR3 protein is CASSLDISFLGKPETQYF. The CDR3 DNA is TGTGCCAGCAGCTTAGATATCAGTTTCTTAGGGAAACCAGAGACCCAGTACTTC.

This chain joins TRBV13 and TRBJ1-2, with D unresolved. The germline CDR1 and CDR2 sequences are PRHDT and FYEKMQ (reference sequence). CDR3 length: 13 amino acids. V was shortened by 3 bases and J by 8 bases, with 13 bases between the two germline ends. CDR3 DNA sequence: TGTGCCAGCAGCTTGCCGCGCCTCGGGGGCTACACCTTC. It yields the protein CASSLPRLGGYTF.

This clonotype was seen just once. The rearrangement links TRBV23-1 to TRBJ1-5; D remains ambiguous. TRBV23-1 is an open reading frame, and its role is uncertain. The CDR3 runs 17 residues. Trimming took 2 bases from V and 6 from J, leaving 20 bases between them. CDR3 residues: CASSQPGKLTYGQPQHF. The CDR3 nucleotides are TGCGCCAGCAGTCAACCAGGAAAGTTAACATATGGTCAGCCCCAGCATTTT.

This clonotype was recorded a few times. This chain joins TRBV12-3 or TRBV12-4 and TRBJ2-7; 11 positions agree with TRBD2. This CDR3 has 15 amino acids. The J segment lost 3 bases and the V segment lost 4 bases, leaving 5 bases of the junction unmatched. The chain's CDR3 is CASSSTSGSVYEQYF. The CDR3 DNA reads TGTGCCAGCAGTTCCACTAGCGGGAGTGTCTACGAGCAGTACTTC.

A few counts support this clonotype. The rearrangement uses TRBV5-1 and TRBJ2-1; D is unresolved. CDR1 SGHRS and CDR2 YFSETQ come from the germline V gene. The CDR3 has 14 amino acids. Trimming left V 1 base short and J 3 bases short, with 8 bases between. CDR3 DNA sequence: TGCGCCAGCAGCTTGAGGGCTAGCTACAATGAGCAGTTCTTC. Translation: CASSLRASYNEQFF.

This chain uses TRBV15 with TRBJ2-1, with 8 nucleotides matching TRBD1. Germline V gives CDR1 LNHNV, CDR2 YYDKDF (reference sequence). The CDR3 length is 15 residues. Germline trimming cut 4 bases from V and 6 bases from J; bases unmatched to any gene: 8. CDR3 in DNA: TGTGCCACCAGCAAAAACAGGGGGTTTTTCAATGAGCAGTTCTTC. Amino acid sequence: CATSKNRGFFNEQFF.